These 24 T cell receptor beta chains were all obtained from the same sample, sequenced in a study of blood T cell repertoires in COVID-19. Repertoires were generated with immunoSEQ multiplex PCR, while TCRdb's copy carries only in-frame clones and drops some. The table shows about 190,000 clones, with 65% to 90% occurring only once. The sequencing sample was made of PBMCs or T cells enriched from blood (not recorded which). The origin of the receptors is a woman aged 55 to 70 with acute COVID-19.

The chain links TRBV11-2 to TRBJ1-2; 7 positions agree with TRBD1. This CDR3 contains 13 residues. Losses at the gene ends were 3 bases for V and 5 bases for J; bases not matched to a gene: 3. Germline V gene sequence: CDR1 SGHAT, CDR2 FQNNGV. Written as DNA, the CDR3 is TGTGCCAGCAGCTTCGCAGGGGGGTATGGCTACACCTTC. Translating it yields CASSFAGGYGYTF.

The rearrangement links TRBV18 to TRBJ2-3, with D possibly matching TRBD1 (6 bases). CDR1 KGHSH and CDR2 LQKENI come from the germline V gene. This CDR3 is 16 amino acids long. V lost 1 base and J lost 0, with 11 bases in between. CDR3 sequence: CASSPLGDISTDTQYF. DNA of the CDR3: TGTGCCAGCTCACCACTCGGGGACATTAGCACAGATACGCAGTATTTT.

The V gene is TRBV4-3, the J gene TRBJ1-4; D gene ambiguous. V lost 3 bases and J 2 bases, leaving 7 bases between the germline ends. Per the germline V gene, CDR1 is LGHNA and CDR2 is YSLEER. CDR3 length: 14 residues. For the CDR3, the DNA is TGCGCCAGCAGCCAGGGCTTTACTAATGAAAAACTGTTTTTT. This translates into CASSQGFTNEKLFF.

This clone was counted a few times. V usage is TRBV27 and J usage is TRBJ1-2, with 9 bases matching TRBD1. V lost 7 bases, J lost 3 bases, and 12 bases stayed unmatched. Germline CDR1 reads MNHEY; CDR2 reads SMNVEV (reference sequence). The CDR3 has 16 amino acids. The CDR3 sequence is CASMRGGTGFDYGYTF. The CDR3 nucleotides are TGTGCCAGCATGAGGGGGGGGACAGGGTTTGACTATGGCTACACCTTC.

The rearrangement links TRBV29-1 to TRBJ1-1; D unresolved. With 5 bases removed from V and 5 bases from J, the gap between germline ends came to 15 bases. CDR3 length: 13 residues. The germline gives CDR1 SQVTM, CDR2 ANQGSEA. The chain's CDR3 is CSVIYSRRTEAFF. The CDR3 DNA reads TGCAGCGTTATATACTCCCGCCGGACTGAAGCTTTCTTT.

The V call is TRBV7-9, the J call TRBJ2-1, with D possibly TRBD2 on 5 matching bases. Germline values: CDR1 SEHNR, CDR2 FQNEAQ (reference sequence). The CDR3 extends over 14 amino acids. V shed 2 bases and J shed 4 bases, with 9 bases lying between them. The CDR3 region has the DNA TGTGCCAGCAGCTTAAGTACGGGGTACAATGAGCAGTTCTTC. This gives the protein CASSLSTGYNEQFF. Drawing the rest from reference TRBV7-9 and TRBJ2-1, the complete variable domain is DTGVSQNPRHKITKRGQNVTFRCDPISEHNRLYWYRQTLGQGPEFLTYFQNEAQLEKSRLLSDRFSAERPKGSFSTLEIQRTEQGDSAMYLCASSLSTGYNEQFFGPGTRLTVL.

This clone was seen only once. The chain recombines TRBV19 with TRBJ2-7; a possible D gene is TRBD2 (5 bases). V gave up 6 bases and J gave up 7 bases, with 22 bases separating them. This CDR3 contains 15 residues. From germline, CDR1 is LNHDA and CDR2 SQIVND (reference sequence). The CDR3 loop reads CASSISGDESREQYF. The CDR3 DNA follows: TGTGCCAGTAGCATCAGCGGTGATGAATCACGGGAGCAGTACTTC.

V is TRBV4-1 and J is TRBJ1-5, with D hard to call. The CDR3 is 15 residues long. V lost 0 bases, J lost 3 bases, and 9 bases lay in between. Germline V CDR1 and CDR2: MGHRA, YSYEKL. CDR3 sequence reads: CASSQERSDNQPQHF. The DNA of the CDR3 is TGCGCCAGCAGCCAAGAGAGGTCAGACAATCAGCCCCAGCATTTT.

The chain recombines TRBV7-9 with TRBJ2-1; 8 nucleotides align to TRBD2. Per germline, CDR1 SEHNR and CDR2 FQNEAQ (reference sequence). This CDR3 has 18 amino acids. After removal of 6 bases from V and 7 bases from J, the junction contained 20 bases not matched to a gene. In DNA form, the CDR3 reads TGTGCCAGCAGACCCACGGGACGTAGACTAGCGAGGTTGAATGAGCAGTTCTTC. It yields the protein CASRPTGRRLARLNEQFF.

In this sample, this clone turned up once. J is TRBJ2-2 and V is TRBV12-3 or TRBV12-4, with D maybe TRBD1 (6 bases). V was pared by 5 bases and J by 3 bases, with 7 bases between. The CDR3 extends over 13 amino acids. In DNA, the CDR3 is TGTGCCAGCAGTCAGGGGTACACCGGGGAGCTGTTTTTT. Protein product: CASSQGYTGELFF.

This clone was seen more than once but under ten times. The chain carries TRBV7-2 and TRBJ2-5, with 10 bases identical to TRBD2. V lost 5 bases and J lost 7; bases outside the gene matches: 13. CDR3 length: 16 amino acids. Germline assignment: CDR1 SGHTA and CDR2 FQGNSA. Here the CDR3 reads CASSPQGLAVLGTQYF. CDR3 DNA sequence: TGTGCCAGCAGCCCGCAAGGACTAGCGGTGCTTGGGACCCAGTACTTC.

The chain uses TRBV11-2 and TRBJ2-1; TRBD2 agrees at 9 bases. Germline V gene data show CDR1 as SGHAT and CDR2 as FQNNGV. V was clipped by 1 base and J by 3 bases; unmatched bases: 4. The CDR3 is made up of 16 amino acids. DNA of the CDR3: TGTGCCAGCAGCTTAGGTCCGACTAGCGGCTACAATGAGCAGTTCTTC. Its translation: CASSLGPTSGYNEQFF. Supplemented by reference TRBV11-2 and TRBJ2-1, the full variable domain reads EAGVAQSPRYKIIEKRQSVAFWCNPISGHATLYWYQQILGQGPKLLIQFQNNGVVDDSQLPKDRFSAERLKGVDSTLKIQPAKLEDSAVYLCASSLGPTSGYNEQFFGPGTRLTVL.

This chain connects TRBV9 to TRBJ2-5; maybe TRBD2 (5 bases). The CDR3 contains 17 residues. The germline V and J ends were trimmed by 10 bases and 4 bases, with 29 bases remaining between them. CDR1 SGDLS and CDR2 YYNGEE come from the germline V gene. The CDR3 sequence: CAQTGCVTRSRGETQYF. CDR3 in DNA: TGTGCCCAGACGGGATGTGTGACACGATCACGTGGAGAGACCCAGTACTTC.

The chain links TRBV28 to TRBJ1-5, with 7 bases matching TRBD1. CDR1 is MDHEN, CDR2 SYDVKM, per germline. The CDR3 is made up of 13 amino acids. Germline trimming cut 2 bases from V and 16 bases from J; bases unmatched to any gene: 11. The CDR3 nucleotides are TGTGCCAGCAGTTTAAGTGTAGGGGGCGGTCCCCATTTT. Its translation: CASSLSVGGGPHF.

The chain recombines TRBV14 with TRBJ2-7; D possibly corresponds to TRBD1 (6 bases). CDR1 and CDR2 (germline): SGHDN, FVKESK. The CDR3 runs 15 residues. The germline V and J ends were trimmed by 4 bases and 1 base, with 14 bases remaining between them. The CDR3 is CASSPILRGSYEQYF. In DNA form, the CDR3 reads TGTGCCAGCAGCCCGATCTTAAGGGGGTCCTACGAGCAGTACTTC.

V and J are TRBV4-3 and TRBJ2-2; 9 nucleotides line up with TRBD2. The CDR3 consists of 16 residues. Trimming cost V 2 bases and J 4 bases; bases outside gene matches: 5. From germline, CDR1 is LGHNA and CDR2 YSLEER. The CDR3 DNA sequence: TGCGCCAGCAGCCAATCAGCGGGAGGTGGCACCGGGGAGCTGTTTTTT. It encodes CASSQSAGGGTGELFF.

This rearrangement joins TRBV6-5 to TRBJ2-7; D not certain. Per the germline V gene, CDR1 is MNHEY and CDR2 is SVGAGI. The V end was cut by 6 bases, the J end by 4 bases, with 10 bases between. The CDR3 covers 12 residues. CDR3 loop: CASRGRPYEQYF. In DNA, the CDR3 is TGTGCCAGCAGAGGCAGGCCTTACGAGCAGTACTTC.

The chain carries TRBV2 and TRBJ2-5, with TRBD2 matching over 8 bases. Per the germline V gene, CDR1 is SNHLY and CDR2 is FYNNEI. The length of the CDR3 is 16 residues. The V segment lost 4 bases and the J segment 3 bases; nucleotides outside the gene matches: 10. The CDR3 sequence is CASSVRSGSVKETQYF. The CDR3 DNA follows: TGTGCCAGCAGTGTCAGAAGCGGGAGTGTCAAAGAGACCCAGTACTTC.

The gene calls are TRBV5-1 and TRBJ2-1, with 7 positions matching TRBD1. The CDR3 extends over 15 amino acids. Germline CDR1 and CDR2: SGHRS and YFSETQ. The ends lost 2 bases at V and 3 bases at J; junction bases unmatched: 5. In DNA, the CDR3 is TGCGCCAGCAGCTTCGGACAGGTAGGCTACAATGAGCAGTTCTTC. Amino acid sequence: CASSFGQVGYNEQFF.

This clone was detected ten times or more. The V call is TRBV6-2 or TRBV6-3, the J call TRBJ2-7, with D perhaps matching TRBD2 (8 bases). This CDR3 is built from 18 residues. Germline V gives CDR1 MNHEY, CDR2 SVGEGT. The germline V and J ends were trimmed by 0 bases and 4 bases, with 22 bases remaining between them. CDR3 DNA: TGTGCCAGCAGTTACTCGGGACAGATGGGACTAGACATATACGAGCAGTACTTC. This gives the protein CASSYSGQMGLDIYEQYF.

The chain has TRBV30 and TRBJ2-2; no firm D call. Germline V gene lookup returns CDR1 GTSNPN and CDR2 SVGIG (reference sequence). This CDR3 is built from 11 residues. V lost 3 bases and J 4 bases, leaving 3 bases between the germline ends. The CDR3 sequence: CAWSGTGELFF. DNA for the CDR3: TGTGCCTGGAGCGGCACCGGGGAGCTGTTTTTT.

CDR3 coding DNA: TGTGCCAGCAGTTACCAGGGATCCTACGAGCAGTACGTC. Translating gives CASSYQGSYEQYV. This rearrangement joins TRBV6-5 to TRBJ2-7, with a tentative D call TRBD1 (5 bases). V gave up 2 bases and J gave up 1 base, with 6 bases separating them. The CDR3 is made up of 13 amino acids. Germline V gene sequence: CDR1 MNHEY, CDR2 SVGAGI.

The rearrangement joins TRBV9 to TRBJ2-6, with a possible D match to TRBD1 (6 bases). In germline, CDR1 is SGDLS, CDR2 YYNGEE. The CDR3 contains 20 residues. With 0 bases removed from V and 0 bases from J, the gap between germline ends came to 19 bases. The CDR3 protein is CASSVVEGTQPLSGANVLTF. The CDR3 DNA sequence: TGTGCCAGCAGCGTAGTAGAGGGGACACAGCCCCTCTCTGGGGCCAACGTCCTGACTTTC. Combining the CDR3 with reference TRBV9 and TRBJ2-6 gives the whole variable domain DSGVTQTPKHLITATGQRVTLRCSPRSGDLSVYWYQQSLDQGLQFLIQYYNGEERAKGNILERFSAQQFPDLHSELNLSSLELGDSALYFCASSVVEGTQPLSGANVLTFGAGSRLTVL.

The chain combines TRBV6-6 with TRBJ1-1; D possibly corresponds to TRBD1 (5 bases). Germline-derived CDR1 and CDR2 are MNHNY and SVGAGI (reference sequence). This CDR3 is built from 12 residues. V gave up 6 bases and J gave up 3 bases, with 8 bases separating them. The DNA of the CDR3 is TGTGCCAGCAGGTGGGGGGACACTGAAGCTTTCTTT. Translating gives CASRWGDTEAFF.